One sample yielded the 4 T cell receptor beta chains listed below, sequenced in a study of regulatory T cells in long-lasting Graves disease. The time point denotes: newly diagnosed GD, antithyroid drugs for less than 3 months. Researchers made the TCR library from RNA that was extracted from PBMCs. Library construction for TCR beta used iRepertoire HTBI primers and Arm-PCR of CDR3 regions. TCRdb reprocessed the multiplex PCR reads via MiXCR and lists one record per CDR3 protein. The sample has 350,000 to 550,000 distinct CDR3 sequences; 14% are singletons. This sample was shared with a second study, whose subject was T cells in Graves' hyperthyroidism and ophthalmopathy.

The input for sequencing was peripheral blood mononuclear cells (PBMCs), taken at new diagnosis, from a patient treated with antithyroid drugs. Every receptor here comes from a woman between 50 and 59 years old with Graves disease.

This clonotype came up many times. The chain uses TRBV2 and TRBJ1-1; D is uncertain. Germline V gene data show CDR1 as SNHLY and CDR2 as FYNNEI. The CDR3 has 14 amino acids. The ends were cut back, 4 bases at V and 3 bases at J, with 12 bases in the middle. CDR3 sequence reads: CASSGPPRDTEAFF. Here the CDR3 DNA reads TGTGCCAGCAGTGGTCCCCCACGCGACACTGAAGCTTTCTTT.

In its sample, this clonotype was seen many times. This chain joins TRBV28 and TRBJ2-3, with D perhaps TRBD1 (5 bases). The last part of the DNA fits TRBJ2-5 better; the J call may be wrong. CDR3 length: 13 amino acids. Germline values: CDR1 MDHEN, CDR2 SYDVKM. The CDR3 DNA reads as TGTGCCAGCAGCCTAGGGGTCGAAAAGACCCAGTACTTC. Amino acid sequence: CASSLGVEKTQYF.

The chain is built from TRBV3-1 and TRBJ2-1; 12 bases match TRBD2. The length of the CDR3 is 17 residues. V trimming: 7 bases; J trimming: 2 bases; junction bases outside the gene matches: 9. In germline, CDR1 is LGHDT, CDR2 YNNKEL (reference sequence). As DNA, the CDR3 is TGTGCCAGCACCTCCGGGACTAGCGGGCCTACCTACAATGAGCAGTTCTTC. It translates to CASTSGTSGPTYNEQFF.

This clonotype was counted a few times. V is TRBV13 and J is TRBJ2-1; TRBD1 matches at 8 bases. V lost 4 bases to trimming and J lost 5 bases; unmatched junction nucleotides: 10. CDR1 PRHDT and CDR2 FYEKMQ come from the germline V gene (reference sequence). This CDR3 contains 16 residues. CDR3 sequence: CASSSPGRGPNNEQFF. The CDR3 region has the DNA TGTGCCAGCAGCTCCCCGGGCAGGGGGCCTAACAATGAGCAGTTCTTC.